These 12 T cell receptor beta chains share one sample of origin, sequenced in a study of T cell repertoires in cytomegalovirus infection. Via MiXCR, TCRdb re-called the reads, giving one row per CDR3 protein. The sample consists of hundreds of thousands of distinct CDR3 sequences, 20% to 25% of them appearing once. Input material: CD8+ T cells from PBMCs. These receptors came from a human donor in good health (CMV status not recorded). Some clones in this sample may be carry-over from other donors' samples.

This clonotype has just a few counts. The V gene is TRBV11-3, the J gene TRBJ1-1, with D possibly TRBD1 on 5 matching bases. The CDR3 length is 21 residues. V lost 2 bases and J lost 1, with 29 bases in between. Germline values: CDR1 SGHNT, CDR2 YENEEA. This chain's CDR3 is CASSLLFRTRRLSRGNTEAFF. CDR3 sequence (DNA): TGTGCCAGCAGCTTACTTTTCCGGACAAGACGACTTTCGAGGGGGAACACTGAAGCTTTCTTT.

This clonotype occurred many times. V usage is TRBV7-9 and J usage is TRBJ2-2; D gene uncertain. The CDR3 length is 14 residues. Per the germline V gene, CDR1 is SEHNR and CDR2 is FQNEAQ (reference sequence). V was shortened by 5 bases and J by 1 base, with 8 bases between the two germline ends. CDR3 nucleotides: TGTGCCAGCAGCCCACCCATGAACACCGGGGAGCTGTTTTTT. It encodes CASSPPMNTGELFF. Based on the CDR3 plus reference TRBV7-9 and TRBJ2-2, the full variable domain is DTGVSQNPRHKITKRGQNVTFRCDPISEHNRLYWYRQTLGQGPEFLTYFQNEAQLEKSRLLSDRFSAERPKGSFSTLEIQRTEQGDSAMYLCASSPPMNTGELFFGEGSRLTVL.

This clonotype came up a few times. The V call is TRBV6-2 or TRBV6-3, the J call TRBJ1-5; D is uncertain. Germline CDR1 is MNHEY and CDR2 is SVGEGT. Trimming pared 5 bases from V and 0 bases from J, leaving 14 bases between. There are 16 residues in the CDR3. The chain's CDR3 is CASSPRASVSNQPQHF. In DNA form, the CDR3 reads TGTGCCAGCAGTCCCCGGGCCTCGGTTAGCAATCAGCCCCAGCATTTT.

Notes on this clonotype: A much larger clone lies one base from this, so it may be a read error. The chain recombines TRBV28 with TRBJ1-1, with 7 bases matching TRBD1. Germline V gene data show CDR1 as MDHEN and CDR2 as SYDVKM. V dropped 7 bases and J dropped 0; count of bases not matched to a gene: 11. The CDR3 length is 16 residues. The chain's CDR3 is CASKGQWDFLNTEAFF. DNA for the CDR3: TGTGCCAGCAAGGGACAGTGGGACTTTTTGAACACTGAAGCTTTCTTT.

This clonotype was seen many times. This chain links TRBV14 with TRBJ2-5; the D is unclear. Germline V lookup: CDR1 SGHDN, CDR2 FVKESK. V gave up 4 bases and J gave up 4 bases, with 19 bases separating them. This CDR3 region has 16 residues. The CDR3 DNA reads TGTGCCAGCAGCCTAATATCGTTAAACAGTGGAGAGACCCAGTACTTC. This gives the protein CASSLISLNSGETQYF.

As regards this clonotype: A much larger clone sits a single nucleotide away, making a read error possible. The gene calls are TRBV7-6 and TRBJ1-1, with D uncertain. Germline V gene lookup returns CDR1 SGHVS and CDR2 FNYEAQ. This CDR3 contains 12 residues. Trimming removed 10 bases from V and 2 bases from J, with 11 bases in between. The CDR3 loop is CAISSENTEAFF. CDR3 DNA: TGTGCCATCAGTTCTGAAAACACTGAAGCTTTCTTT.

In this sample, this clonotype turned up once. The V and J genes are TRBV20-1 and TRBJ2-2; TRBD2 is a possible D gene (7 bases). V was clipped by 0 bases and J by 1 base, with 24 bases between them. The CDR3 is 20 residues long. Germline V CDR1 and CDR2: DFQATT, SNEGSKA (reference sequence). The CDR3 DNA is TGCAGTGCTAGAGATATTGAGGGGTGGGGGGGGGCCCGGAACACCGGGGAGCTGTTTTTT. The encoded protein is CSARDIEGWGGARNTGELFF.

J is TRBJ1-5 and V is TRBV6-6; D not certain. Germline CDR1 and CDR2: MNHNY and SVGAGI (reference sequence). V gave up 8 bases and J gave up 6 bases, with 8 bases separating them. This CDR3 has 11 amino acids. The chain's CDR3 is CASGVGQPQHF. The CDR3 DNA reads TGTGCCAGCGGTGTTGGTCAGCCCCAGCATTTT.

The J gene is TRBJ1-4, the V gene TRBV14; the match to TRBD1 covers 10 bases. This CDR3 has 16 residues. Trimming at V came to 1 base and at J to 8 bases, leaving 7 bases not matched to a gene. Germline CDR1 and CDR2: SGHDN and FVKESK. The CDR3 loop reads CASSQGGQGVNEKLFF. CDR3 sequence (DNA): TGTGCCAGCAGCCAAGGAGGACAGGGGGTGAACGAAAAACTGTTTTTT.

This CDR3 reads CAISESTADSNQPQHF. The CDR3 nucleotides read TGTGCCATCAGTGAGTCTACGGCAGATTCCAATCAGCCCCAGCATTTT. This chain uses TRBV10-3 with TRBJ1-5, with D uncertain. Between the trimmed V and J ends, which lost 0 bases and 3 bases, there was a span of 12 bases. The CDR3 runs 16 residues. Germline values: CDR1 ENHRY, CDR2 SYGVKD.

There are many counts of this clonotype. Written as DNA, the CDR3 is TGTGCCAGCAGCATCTCCGGGACAGGAGTCGAGCAGTACTTC. It yields the protein CASSISGTGVEQYF. V usage is TRBV7-6 and J usage is TRBJ2-7; 8 bases fit TRBD1. V lost 5 bases, J lost 6 bases, and 9 bases stayed unmatched. The V gene's germline CDR1 is SGHVS and CDR2 FNYEAQ. The CDR3 has 14 residues.

In this sample, this clonotype turned up many times. The chain recombines TRBV6-2 or TRBV6-3 with TRBJ2-1, with D tentatively TRBD1 (5 bases). Germline loops: CDR1 MNHEY, CDR2 SVGEGT. Trimming took off 2 bases at V and 4 bases at J, with 15 bases between the two ends. The CDR3 covers 16 residues. The CDR3: CASSYPTASLYNEQFF. The DNA of the CDR3 is TGTGCCAGCAGTTACCCGACAGCATCGTTATACAATGAGCAGTTCTTC.